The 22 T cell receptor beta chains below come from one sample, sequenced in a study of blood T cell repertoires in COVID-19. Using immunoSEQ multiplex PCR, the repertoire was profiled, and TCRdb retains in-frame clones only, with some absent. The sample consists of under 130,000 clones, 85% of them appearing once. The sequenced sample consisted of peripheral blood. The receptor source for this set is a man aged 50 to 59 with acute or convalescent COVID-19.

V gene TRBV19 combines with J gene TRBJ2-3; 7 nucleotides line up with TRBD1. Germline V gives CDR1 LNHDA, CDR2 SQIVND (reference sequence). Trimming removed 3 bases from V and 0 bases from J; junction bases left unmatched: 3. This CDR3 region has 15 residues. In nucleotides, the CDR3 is TGTGCCAGTAGTATCGGGACAGTAAGCACAGATACGCAGTATTTT. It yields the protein CASSIGTVSTDTQYF. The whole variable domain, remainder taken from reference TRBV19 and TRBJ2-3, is DGGITQSPKYLFRKEGQNVTLSCEQNLNHDAMYWYRQDPGQGLRLIYYSQIVNDFQKGDIAEGYSVSREKKESFPLTVTSAQKNPTAFYLCASSIGTVSTDTQYFGPGTRLTVL.

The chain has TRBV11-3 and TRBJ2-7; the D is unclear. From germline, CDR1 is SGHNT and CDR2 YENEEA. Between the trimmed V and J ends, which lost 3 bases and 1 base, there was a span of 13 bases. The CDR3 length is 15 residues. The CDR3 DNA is TGTGCCAGCAGCTTGGAACTGCTCGGGTCCTACGAGCAGTACTTC. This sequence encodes CASSLELLGSYEQYF.

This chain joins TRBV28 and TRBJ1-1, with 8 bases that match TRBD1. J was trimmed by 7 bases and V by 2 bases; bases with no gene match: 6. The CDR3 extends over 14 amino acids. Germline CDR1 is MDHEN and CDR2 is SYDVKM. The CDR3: CASSLQGASVEAFF. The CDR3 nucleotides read TGTGCCAGCAGTTTACAGGGGGCGTCTGTTGAAGCTTTCTTT.

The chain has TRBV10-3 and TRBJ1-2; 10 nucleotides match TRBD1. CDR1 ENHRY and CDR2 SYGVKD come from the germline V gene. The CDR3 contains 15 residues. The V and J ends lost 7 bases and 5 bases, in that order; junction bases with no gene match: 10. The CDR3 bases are TGTGCCATCACCCCGGGACAGGGGAATCGGTATGGCTACACCTTC. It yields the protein CAITPGQGNRYGYTF.

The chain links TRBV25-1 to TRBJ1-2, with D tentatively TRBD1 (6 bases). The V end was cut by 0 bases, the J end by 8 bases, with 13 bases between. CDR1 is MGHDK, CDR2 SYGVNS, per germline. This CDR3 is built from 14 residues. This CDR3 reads CASSEYGGGGGYTF. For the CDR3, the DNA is TGTGCCAGCAGTGAATATGGGGGGGGCGGCGGCTACACCTTC.

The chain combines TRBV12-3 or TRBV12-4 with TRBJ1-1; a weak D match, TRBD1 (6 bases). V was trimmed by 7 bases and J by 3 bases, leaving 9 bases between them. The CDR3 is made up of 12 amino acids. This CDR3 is CASITGYTEAFF. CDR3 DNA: TGTGCCAGCATTACAGGGTACACTGAAGCTTTCTTT.

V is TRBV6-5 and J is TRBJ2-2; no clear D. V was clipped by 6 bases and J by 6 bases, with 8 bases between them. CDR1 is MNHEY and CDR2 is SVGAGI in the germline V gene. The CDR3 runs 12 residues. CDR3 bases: TGTGCCAGCAGCCGCGAGGCCGGGGAGCTGTTTTTT. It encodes CASSREAGELFF.

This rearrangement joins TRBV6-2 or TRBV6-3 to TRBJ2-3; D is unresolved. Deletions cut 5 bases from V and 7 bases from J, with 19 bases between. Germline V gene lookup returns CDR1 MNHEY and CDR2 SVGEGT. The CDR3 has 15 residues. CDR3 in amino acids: CASSRIRNEQNTQYF. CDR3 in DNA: TGTGCCAGCAGTCGTATCAGGAACGAGCAAAATACGCAGTATTTT.

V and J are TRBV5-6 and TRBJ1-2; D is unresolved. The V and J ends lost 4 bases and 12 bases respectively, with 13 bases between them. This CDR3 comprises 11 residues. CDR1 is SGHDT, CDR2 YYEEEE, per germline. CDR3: CASSTGQADTF. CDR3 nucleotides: TGTGCCAGCAGCACCGGGCAAGCGGACACCTTC.

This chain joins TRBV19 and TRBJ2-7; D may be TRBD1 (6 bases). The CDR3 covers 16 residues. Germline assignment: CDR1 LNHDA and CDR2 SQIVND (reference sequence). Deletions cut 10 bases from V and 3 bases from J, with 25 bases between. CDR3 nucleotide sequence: TGTGCCATACTAGGGACGCAGTTTAACAGGGTCTACGAGCAGTACTTC. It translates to CAILGTQFNRVYEQYF.

The CDR3 sequence: CATSRDWGLHQETQYF. The CDR3 bases are TGTGCCACCAGCAGAGATTGGGGACTCCACCAAGAGACCCAGTACTTC. The chain couples TRBV15 to TRBJ2-5; possibly TRBD2 for D (6 bases). The CDR3 sequence is 16 residues long. Trimming removed 0 bases at V and 0 bases at J, with 11 bases between. CDR1 LNHNV and CDR2 YYDKDF come from the germline V gene (reference sequence).

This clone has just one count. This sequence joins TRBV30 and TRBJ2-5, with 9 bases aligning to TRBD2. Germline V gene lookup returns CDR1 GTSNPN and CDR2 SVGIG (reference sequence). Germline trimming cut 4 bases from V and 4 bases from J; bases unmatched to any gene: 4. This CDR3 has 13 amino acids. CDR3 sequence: CAWKREDLETQYF. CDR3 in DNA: TGTGCCTGGAAGCGGGAGGATTTAGAGACCCAGTACTTC.

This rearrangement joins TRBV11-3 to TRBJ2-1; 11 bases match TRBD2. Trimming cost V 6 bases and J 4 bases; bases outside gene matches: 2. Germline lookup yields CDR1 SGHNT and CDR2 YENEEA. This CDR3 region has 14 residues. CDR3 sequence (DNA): TGTGCCAGCAGTAGCGGGAGGGGATACAATGAGCAGTTCTTC. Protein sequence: CASSSGRGYNEQFF.

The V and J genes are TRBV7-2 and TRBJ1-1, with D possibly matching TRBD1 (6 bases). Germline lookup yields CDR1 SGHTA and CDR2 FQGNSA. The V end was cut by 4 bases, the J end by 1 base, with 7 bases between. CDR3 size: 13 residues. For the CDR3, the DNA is TGTGCCAGCAGCTCGGACAGGAACACTGAAGCTTTCTTT. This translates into CASSSDRNTEAFF. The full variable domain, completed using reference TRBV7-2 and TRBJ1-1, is GAGVSQSPSNKVTEKGKDVELRCDPISGHTALYWYRQSLGQGLEFLIYFQGNSAPDKSGLPSDRFSAERTGGSVSTLTIQRTQQEDSAVYLCASSSDRNTEAFFGQGTRLTVV.

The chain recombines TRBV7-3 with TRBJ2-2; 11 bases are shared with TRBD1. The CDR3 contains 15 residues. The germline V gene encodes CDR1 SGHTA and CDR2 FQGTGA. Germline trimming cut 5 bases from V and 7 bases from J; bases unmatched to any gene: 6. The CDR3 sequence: CASSPGQGAGGELFF. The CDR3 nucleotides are TGTGCCAGCAGCCCAGGACAGGGGGCCGGCGGGGAGCTGTTTTTT.

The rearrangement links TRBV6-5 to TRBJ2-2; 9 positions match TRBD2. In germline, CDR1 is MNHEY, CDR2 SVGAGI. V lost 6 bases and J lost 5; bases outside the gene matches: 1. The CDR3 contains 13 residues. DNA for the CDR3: TGTGCCAGCAGGCTAGCGGGAACCGGGGAGCTGTTTTTT. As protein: CASRLAGTGELFF.

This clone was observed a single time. The CDR3 DNA is TGTGCCAGCAGGGGGCGGGAAAGAGAGACCCAGTACTTC. As protein: CASRGRERETQYF. This chain links TRBV11-1 with TRBJ2-5; tentative D call: TRBD2 (6 bases). This CDR3 is built from 13 residues. CDR1 is SGHAT, CDR2 FQDESV, per germline (reference sequence). V gave up 6 bases and J gave up 4 bases, with 12 bases separating them.

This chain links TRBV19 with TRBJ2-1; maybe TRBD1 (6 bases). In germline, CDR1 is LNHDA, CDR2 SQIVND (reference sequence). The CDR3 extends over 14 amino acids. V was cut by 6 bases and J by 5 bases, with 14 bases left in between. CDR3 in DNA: TGTGCCAGTAGGCCCCGGGACAATCACAATGAGCAGTTCTTC. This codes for CASRPRDNHNEQFF.

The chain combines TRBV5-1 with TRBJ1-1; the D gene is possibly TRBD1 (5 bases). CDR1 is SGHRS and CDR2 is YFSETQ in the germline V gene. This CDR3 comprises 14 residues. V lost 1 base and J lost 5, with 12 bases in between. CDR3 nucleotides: TGCGCCAGCAGCTTGACGCAGGGAGGGACTGAAGCTTTCTTT. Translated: CASSLTQGGTEAFF.

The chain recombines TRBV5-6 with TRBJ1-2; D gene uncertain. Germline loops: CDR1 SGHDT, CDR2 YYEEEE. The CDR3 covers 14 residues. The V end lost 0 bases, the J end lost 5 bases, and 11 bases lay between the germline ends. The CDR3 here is CASSLGWPVYGYTF. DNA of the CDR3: TGTGCCAGCAGCTTGGGGTGGCCTGTTTATGGCTACACCTTC. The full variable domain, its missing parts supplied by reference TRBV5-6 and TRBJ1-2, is DAGVTQSPTHLIKTRGQQVTLRCSPKSGHDTVSWYQQALGQGPQFIFQYYEEEERQRGNFPDRFSGHQFPNYSSELNVNALLLGDSALYLCASSLGWPVYGYTFGSGTRLTVV.

CDR3 loop: CASSYSFAGRDTQYF. The CDR3 DNA sequence: TGTGCCAGCAGTTACTCTTTTGCGGGGCGGGATACGCAGTATTTT. The chain recombines TRBV6-5 with TRBJ2-3; tentative D call: TRBD2 (6 bases). The germline V and J ends were trimmed by 0 bases and 6 bases, with 13 bases remaining between them. Germline V lookup: CDR1 MNHEY, CDR2 SVGAGI. This CDR3 spans 15 amino acids.

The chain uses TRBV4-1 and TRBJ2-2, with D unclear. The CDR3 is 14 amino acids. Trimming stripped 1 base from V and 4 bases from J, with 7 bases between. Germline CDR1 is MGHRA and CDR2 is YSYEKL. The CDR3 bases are TGCGCCAGCAGCCAAGTGCGGTCCACCGGGGAGCTGTTTTTT. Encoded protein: CASSQVRSTGELFF.